These 17 T cell receptor beta chains share one sample of origin, sequenced in a study of T cells after yellow fever vaccination. TCRdb reprocessed the 5' RACE reads with MiXCR, giving one entry per CDR3 protein. Altogether approximately 330,000 distinct CDR3 sequences are present, around 13% being singletons, with the ten largest covering about 3%. Source: CD4+ T cells sorted from PBMCs, taken 15 days after the yellow fever booster vaccination. The receptors were gathered from a man between 18 and 35 years old who received the YFV17D yellow fever vaccine.

The J gene is TRBJ2-1, the V gene TRBV7-9, with 11 bases identical to TRBD1. CDR1 is SEHNR, CDR2 FQNEAQ, per germline (reference sequence). V trimming: 7 bases; J trimming: 6 bases; junction bases outside the gene matches: 8. This CDR3 contains 15 residues. DNA for the CDR3: TGTGCCAGCAACCCATACGGGACAGGGGGCAATGAGCAGTTCTTC. Its protein product is CASNPYGTGGNEQFF.

At least ten counts were recorded for this clonotype. The chain recombines TRBV6-5 with TRBJ1-2; D unresolved. This CDR3 region has 13 residues. Germline V gene data show CDR1 as MNHEY and CDR2 as SVGAGI. Trimming pared 4 bases from V and 5 bases from J, leaving 11 bases between. CDR3 nucleotide sequence: TGTGCCAGCAGTTCGCGTTTGGGGTATGGCTACACCTTC. Its translation is CASSSRLGYGYTF.

The rearrangement links TRBV5-6 to TRBJ2-1; tentative D call: TRBD2 (5 bases). This CDR3 is 18 amino acids long. CDR1 is SGHDT and CDR2 is YYEEEE in the germline V gene. V was shortened by 1 base and J by 0 bases, with 17 bases between the two germline ends. The CDR3, as DNA: TGTGCCAGCAGCTTGCCTGTCCTAGAGAGGGTCTCCTACAATGAGCAGTTCTTC. It codes for CASSLPVLERVSYNEQFF.

The rearrangement joins TRBV6-2 or TRBV6-3 to TRBJ2-3; 9 nucleotides align to TRBD2. With V trimmed by 8 bases and J by 6 bases, 9 bases remained unmatched. This CDR3 has 14 residues. Germline V gene sequence: CDR1 MNHEY, CDR2 SVGEGT. CDR3 DNA sequence: TGTGCCAGCGTGCTTTCTAGCGGGGCCGATACGCAGTATTTT. Translating gives CASVLSSGADTQYF.

This clonotype was seen only a few times. This chain uses TRBV29-1 with TRBJ1-5; D gene uncertain. V was shortened by 0 bases and J by 5 bases, with 8 bases between the two germline ends. CDR3 length: 13 residues. Germline V gene sequence: CDR1 SQVTM, CDR2 ANQGSEA. The CDR3 region has the DNA TGCAGCGTTGAAGAAGGTATCGATCAGCCCCAGCATTTT. This gives the protein CSVEEGIDQPQHF.

This clonotype was observed a few times. The V and J genes are TRBV4-3 and TRBJ2-3, with 7 nucleotides matching TRBD2. V trimming: 0 bases; J trimming: 2 bases; junction bases outside the gene matches: 5. CDR3 length: 16 amino acids. Germline values: CDR1 LGHNA, CDR2 YSLEER. CDR3 nucleotides: TGCGCCAGCAGCCAAGACGCTAGCGGCTTCACAGATACGCAGTATTTT. Its translation is CASSQDASGFTDTQYF.

This clonotype has a single count. V usage is TRBV19 and J usage is TRBJ2-7; 10 bases agree with TRBD2. Germline assignment: CDR1 LNHDA and CDR2 SQIVND (reference sequence). The CDR3 length is 17 residues. J lost 3 bases, V lost 4 bases, and 12 bases had no gene match. The CDR3, as DNA: TGTGCCAGTAGTAGGACCTCGAGCGGGGGGGTCTACTACGAGCAGTACTTC. Its protein product is CASSRTSSGGVYYEQYF.

This clonotype was seen more than once but under ten times. The V call is TRBV11-2, the J call TRBJ2-1; D is possibly TRBD2 (7 bases). This CDR3 spans 18 amino acids. Germline CDR1 reads SGHAT; CDR2 reads FQNNGV. Trimming took off 1 base at V and 7 bases at J, with 23 bases between the two ends. The CDR3 bases are TGTGCCAGCAGCTTAGTTCAGGTCCGCGGGGGCCCTCGGAATGAGCAGTTCTTC. This sequence encodes CASSLVQVRGGPRNEQFF.

V gene TRBV4-2 combines with J gene TRBJ2-5; either TRBD1 or TRBD2 may supply D (5 bases each). The V gene lost 7 bases and the J gene lost 5 bases, with 17 bases spanning the gap. In germline, CDR1 is LGHNA, CDR2 YNFKEQ. This CDR3 region has 14 residues. The CDR3 is CASTPRGKGETQYF. In nucleotides, the CDR3 is TGTGCCAGCACCCCGCGAGGGAAGGGGGAGACCCAGTACTTC.

As concerns this clonotype: A read error may produce the germline difference seen at one junction end. The rearrangement links TRBV10-3 to TRBJ2-7; 9 positions agree with TRBD1. This CDR3 has 12 residues. CDR1 ENHRY and CDR2 SYGVKD come from the germline V gene. This chain's CDR3 is CAISWEGDRVNF. The CDR3 DNA is TGTGCCATCAGTTGGGAGGGGGACAGGGTGAACTTC.

This clonotype came up a few times. The V gene is TRBV24-1, the J gene TRBJ2-5, with 7 bases aligning to TRBD1. Per the germline V gene, CDR1 is KGHDR and CDR2 is SFDVKD. This CDR3 contains 13 residues. Germline trimming cut 9 bases from V and 5 bases from J; bases unmatched to any gene: 8. The CDR3 DNA reads TGTGCCACCGGACAGGCCTCAAGGGAGACCCAGTACTTC. It encodes CATGQASRETQYF.

The chain uses TRBV4-2 and TRBJ2-3; D perhaps matches TRBD2 (8 bases). Trimming left V 4 bases short and J 5 bases short, with 22 bases between. Per germline, CDR1 LGHNA and CDR2 YNFKEQ. The CDR3 loop spans 17 amino acids. The CDR3: CASSPMAGGRGGDTQYF. CDR3 DNA: TGTGCCAGCAGCCCCATGGCGGGGGGCAGGGGGGGAGATACGCAGTATTTT.

This clonotype was picked up one time. The CDR3 DNA is TGTGCCATCAGCACGGGAGGGAGGCCACCCCTCCACTTT. Its translation: CAISTGGRPPLHF. The V call is TRBV10-3, the J call TRBJ1-6; no clear D. This CDR3 region has 13 residues. With 6 bases removed from V and 11 bases from J, the gap between germline ends came to 14 bases. In germline, CDR1 is ENHRY, CDR2 SYGVKD.

Only a few counts were recorded for this clonotype. The rearrangement joins TRBV23-1 to TRBJ2-4, with a tentative D call TRBD1 (6 bases). TRBV23-1 is treated as an ORF (open reading frame) with a function not yet certain. The CDR3 extends over 17 amino acids. Trimming stripped 7 bases from V and 0 bases from J, with 19 bases between. This chain's CDR3 is CASTNSRGQLAKNIQYF. In DNA form, the CDR3 reads TGCGCCAGCACTAACAGCCGGGGACAACTAGCCAAAAACATTCAGTACTTC.

This rearrangement joins TRBV5-1 to TRBJ2-3; 14 nucleotides agree with TRBD2. The CDR3 contains 18 residues. With V trimmed by 7 bases and J by 0 bases, 10 bases remained unmatched. In germline, CDR1 is SGHRS, CDR2 YFSETQ. The DNA for the CDR3 is TGCGCCAGCTCCCATCGGACTAGCGGGGGGCCTAGCACAGATACGCAGTATTTT. Its translation: CASSHRTSGGPSTDTQYF.

This clonotype was recorded at least ten times. The chain is built from TRBV10-1 and TRBJ2-6; TRBD1 might be the D (6 bases). Germline loops: CDR1 WNHNN, CDR2 SYGVQD (reference sequence). The CDR3 spans 14 residues. Trimming shortened V by 6 bases and J by 15 bases, and 21 bases separated the two germline ends. CDR3 amino acids: CASSGRAGEQALTF. In nucleotides, the CDR3 is TGCGCCAGCAGCGGTAGGGCAGGGGAACAGGCCCTGACTTTC.

The rearrangement joins TRBV15 to TRBJ2-4; the D call may be TRBD1 or TRBD2 (5 bases each). The V end was cut by 0 bases, the J end by 1 base, with 10 bases between. This CDR3 has 16 residues. Germline loops: CDR1 LNHNV, CDR2 YYDKDF (reference sequence). In DNA, the CDR3 is TGTGCCACCAGCAGAGATCGGTGGGGGGCCAAAAACATTCAGTACTTC. Translating it yields CATSRDRWGAKNIQYF. Supplemented by reference TRBV15 and TRBJ2-4, the full variable domain reads DAMVIQNPRYQVTQFGKPVTLSCSQTLNHNVMYWYQQKSSQAPKLLFHYYDKDFNNEADTPDNFQSRRPNTSFCFLDIRSPGLGDTAMYLCATSRDRWGAKNIQYFGAGTRLSVL.